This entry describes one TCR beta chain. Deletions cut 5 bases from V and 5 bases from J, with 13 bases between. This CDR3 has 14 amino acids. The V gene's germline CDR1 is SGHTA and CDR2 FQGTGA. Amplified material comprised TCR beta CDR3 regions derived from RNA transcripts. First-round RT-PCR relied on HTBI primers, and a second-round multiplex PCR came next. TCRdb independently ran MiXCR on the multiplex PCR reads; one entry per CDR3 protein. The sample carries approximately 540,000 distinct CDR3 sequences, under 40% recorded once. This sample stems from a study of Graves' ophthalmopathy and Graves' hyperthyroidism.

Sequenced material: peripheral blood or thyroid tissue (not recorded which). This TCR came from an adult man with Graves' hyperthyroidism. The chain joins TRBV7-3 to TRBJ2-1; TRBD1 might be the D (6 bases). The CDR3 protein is CASSQTTGNNEQFF. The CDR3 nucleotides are TGTGCCAGCAGCCAGACGACAGGCAACAATGAGCAGTTCTTC.